These T cell receptor beta chains were read from a single sample in a study of CD8 T cells in Susac syndrome. TCRdb reanalysed the immunoSEQ multiplex PCR reads using MiXCR and keeps one entry per CDR3 protein. The sample holds some 300,000 distinct CDR3 sequences, 65% to 90% seen once. The sequenced material came from CD8+ T cells from PBMCs. Receptors originate from a human donor with multiple sclerosis. Both conserved end residues are part of each CDR3. A D gene is named only where the DNA matches it firmly.

TRBV28	.	TRBJ2-2	TGTGCCAGCAGTTTTAGGGGTAATCCGGGGGAGCTGTTTTTT	CASSFRGNPGELFF
TRBV27	.	TRBJ2-2	TGTGCCAGCAGTTCCTTCACTAGGGCATCGAACACCGGGGAGCTGTTTTTT	CASSSFTRASNTGELFF
TRBV7-8	.	TRBJ1-1	TGTGCCAGCAGCTTACCGGACCGGTCGACGAACACTGAAGCTTTCTTT	CASSLPDRSTNTEAFF
TRBV25-1	.	TRBJ2-1	TGTGCCAGCAGTGACTCAGGGGATGGCGATGAGCAGTTCTTC	CASSDSGDGDEQFF
TRBV29-1	.	TRBJ1-1	TGCAGCGTTCTCGGGTACACTGAAGCTTTCTTT	CSVLGYTEAFF
TRBV7-4	.	TRBJ2-7	TGTGCCAGCAGCTACCCCCAAGGACGCAGGACCCACGAGCAGTACTTC	CASSYPQGRRTHEQYF
TRBV5-4	.	TRBJ2-1	TGTGCCAGTCGTTCCACCTACAATGAGCAGTTCTTC	CASRSTYNEQFF
TRBV7-3	.	TRBJ2-2	TGTGCCAGCGGCCGAACCGGGCCGACCGGGGAGCTGTTTTTT	CASGRTGPTGELFF
TRBV5-6	TRBD2	TRBJ2-2	TGTGCCAGCAGCTTGGTTGCGGGAGTGGGGACCGGGGAGCTGTTTTTT	CASSLVAGVGTGELFF
TRBV5-6	.	TRBJ2-3	TGTGCCAGCAGCCCCGAAGGGGGAGATACGCAGTATTTT	CASSPEGGDTQYF
TRBV6-2/TRBV6-3	TRBD2	TRBJ2-2	TGTGCCAGCAGTTACGGGCTAGCGGGTTACACCGGGGAGCTGTTTTTT	CASSYGLAGYTGELFF